This is a list of T cell receptor beta chains from one sample in a study of T cell changes during pregnancy in multiple sclerosis. Only in-frame clones appear in the TCRdb table, and some are missing; sequencing was by immunoSEQ multiplex PCR. The table has fewer than 40,000 clones, more than 85% seen once. This specimen consisted of CD8+ T cells from peripheral blood mononuclear cells, obtained after pregnancy. The receptors shown here come from a female donor with multiple sclerosis, enrolled in a pregnancy study. CDR3s include the opening cysteine and the closing phenylalanine or tryptophan.

j_gene | v_gene | CDR3aa
TRBJ2-5 | TRBV14 | CASSPRGQVMTQYF
TRBJ2-7 | TRBV27 | CASRPLQDLIAYEQYF
TRBJ1-1 | TRBV2 | CASSEVVGRGDTEAFF
TRBJ2-7 | TRBV13 | CASGLGWLGSGSRFEQYF
TRBJ2-7 | TRBV9 | CASSVGVGGVDEQYF
TRBJ2-3 | TRBV9 | CASSPRGLAVHTDTQYF
TRBJ2-4 | TRBV18 | CATSGSKAKNIQYF
TRBJ2-5 | TRBV10-2 | CASSDWASGQETQYF
TRBJ2-3 | TRBV4-1 | CASSQRTGASTDTQYF
TRBJ2-3 | TRBV4-1 | CASSQDSGASVTDTQYF
TRBJ2-7 | TRBV4-1 | CASSQVRYEQYF
TRBJ1-5 | TRBV5-5 | CASSSTGGSQPQHF
TRBJ2-7 | TRBV29-1 | CSVEDQNSGSYEQYF
TRBJ2-1 | TRBV28 | CASTEAGVSYNEQFF
TRBJ2-7 | TRBV11-2 | CASSLDAAGLYEQYF